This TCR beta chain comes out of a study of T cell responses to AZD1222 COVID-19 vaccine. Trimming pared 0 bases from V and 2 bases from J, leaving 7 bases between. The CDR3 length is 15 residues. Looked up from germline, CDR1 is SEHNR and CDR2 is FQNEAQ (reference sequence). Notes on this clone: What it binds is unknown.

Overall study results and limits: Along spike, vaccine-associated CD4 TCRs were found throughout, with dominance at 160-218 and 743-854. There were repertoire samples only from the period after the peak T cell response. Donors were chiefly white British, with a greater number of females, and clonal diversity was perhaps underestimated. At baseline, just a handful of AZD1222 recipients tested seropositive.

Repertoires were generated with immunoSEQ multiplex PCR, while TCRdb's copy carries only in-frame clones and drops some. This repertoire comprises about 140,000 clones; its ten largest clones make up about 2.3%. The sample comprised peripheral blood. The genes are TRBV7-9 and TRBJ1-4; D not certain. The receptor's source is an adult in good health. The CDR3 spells CASSLAIGTNEKLFF. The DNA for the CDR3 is TGTGCCAGCAGCTTAGCTATAGGTACTAATGAAAAACTGTTTTTT.